This TCR delta chain was sequenced for a study of gamma-delta T cells after stem cell transplantation. TCRdb reprocessed the RT-PCR reads using CATT. Seen here are 2,000 to 2,500 delta-chain clones, approximately 3% observed once, and the top ten hold 21%. This clone counts as medium-sized. V was clipped by 1 base and J by 3 bases, with 11 bases between them. The CDR3 runs to 14 residues. The germline CDR1 and CDR2 sequences are GEAIGNYY and EKD. This clonotype originated in a human donor. It is not recorded whose cells these are; they may come from a transplant donor. Sample: gamma-delta T cells. The chain links TRDV2 to TRDJ1; TRDD3 is a possible D gene (6 bases). The CDR3 DNA is TGTGCCTGTGACACAATAGGGGGACCCGATAAACTCATCTTT. Its protein product is CACDTIGGPDKLIF.